The 10 T cell receptor beta chains below come from one sample, sequenced in a study of T cell responses to AZD1222 COVID-19 vaccine (TCRdb year 2021). In the paper's terms, the time point label means: baseline before first vaccination. Libraries were made using the immunoSEQ multiplex PCR assay. TCRdb took this table from immuneACCESS and kept in-frame rearrangements with V and J called. Such tables lack part of the clones; where checked against another copy, unresolved V genes explain under half of the gap, and the rest is unexplained. The sample table contains 140,000 to 150,000 clones; only one count was recorded for more than 85% of them. The top ten clones comprise 1.9% of the sample. The source was peripheral blood, collected on day 0 of AZD1222 vaccination. These receptor sequences come from an adult in good health.

This clone was picked up a small number of times. The rearrangement uses TRBV9 and TRBJ1-5, with unresolved D. With 0 bases removed from V and 3 bases from J, the gap between germline ends came to 4 bases. Germline CDR1 SGDLS, CDR2 YYNGEE. The CDR3 covers 13 residues. The chain's CDR3 is CASSVGVNQPQHF. CDR3 in DNA: TGTGCCAGCAGCGTAGGGGTCAATCAGCCCCAGCATTTT. Looking up the rest from reference TRBV9 and TRBJ1-5 gives the full variable domain: DSGVTQTPKHLITATGQRVTLRCSPRSGDLSVYWYQQSLDQGLQFLIQYYNGEERAKGNILERFSAQQFPDLHSELNLSSLELGDSALYFCASSVGVNQPQHFGDGTRLSIL.

The chain recombines TRBV9 with TRBJ1-4; D ambiguous. V lost 7 bases and J lost 8, with 15 bases in between. CDR1 and CDR2 from the germline V gene are SGDLS and YYNGEE. The CDR3 contains 13 residues. Here the CDR3 reads CASQPSSGEKLFF. As DNA, the CDR3 is TGTGCCAGCCAACCCTCCTCGGGGGAAAAACTGTTTTTT.

V and J are TRBV6-6 and TRBJ2-7; unclear D gene. The CDR3 is 12 amino acids. V lost 3 bases, J lost 9 bases, and 12 bases lay in between. Germline-derived CDR1 and CDR2 are MNHNY and SVGAGI (reference sequence). The CDR3 coding sequence is TGTGCCAGCAGTTATCCGGCCTCGGGGCAGTACTTC. Its protein is CASSYPASGQYF.

The V call is TRBV7-2, the J call TRBJ1-1, with 8 bases aligning to TRBD1. The CDR3 is 13 residues long. The germline gives CDR1 SGHTA, CDR2 FQGNSA. Trimming removed 4 bases from V and 4 bases from J; junction bases left unmatched: 2. This CDR3 is CASSYRGITEAFF. The CDR3 DNA follows: TGTGCCAGCAGCTACAGGGGGATCACTGAAGCTTTCTTT.

The chain recombines TRBV27 with TRBJ1-1; D gene uncertain. Germline CDR1 reads MNHEY; CDR2 reads SMNVEV (reference sequence). The CDR3 is 15 amino acids. V lost 6 bases and J 5 bases, leaving 19 bases between the germline ends. The chain's CDR3 is CASSSGRYRRTEAFF. Here the CDR3 DNA reads TGTGCCAGCAGCTCCGGGAGGTATCGGAGGACTGAAGCTTTCTTT.

Concerning this clone itself: Compared with germline, one end of the junction differs, possibly owing to a read error. This sequence joins TRBV6-1 and TRBJ2-7; no reliable D call. Germline loops: CDR1 MNHNS, CDR2 SASEGT. This CDR3 is built from 16 residues. Here the CDR3 reads CASCEAPRLQAYEQYF. Here the CDR3 DNA reads TGTGCCAGCTGTGAAGCCCCGCGACTCCAAGCCTACGAGCAGTACTTC.

The CDR3 DNA reads TGTGCCAGCAGCGTAGCAGGCAGCAGTAGCGGAAACACCATATATTTT. Translation: CASSVAGSSSGNTIYF. This chain joins TRBV9 and TRBJ1-3; D not resolved. Germline-derived CDR1 and CDR2 are SGDLS and YYNGEE. The CDR3 consists of 16 residues. With 0 bases removed from V and 4 bases from J, the gap between germline ends came to 14 bases.

The table lists this clone with a count of one. The chain employs TRBV6-1 and TRBJ1-1; D call uncertain. With 1 base removed from V and 5 bases from J, the gap between germline ends came to 14 bases. CDR1 MNHNS and CDR2 SASEGT come from the germline V gene. The CDR3 is made up of 15 amino acids. The CDR3 nucleotides read TGTGCCAGCAGTGAAGTGGGCACCCGAATAACTGAAGCTTTCTTT. This gives the protein CASSEVGTRITEAFF.

The V call is TRBV5-6, the J call TRBJ1-2; 10 bases are shared with TRBD1. CDR3 length: 15 amino acids. Trimming at V came to 4 bases and at J to 5 bases, leaving 8 bases not matched to a gene. Germline V CDR1 and CDR2: SGHDT, YYEEEE. CDR3 in amino acids: CASSPDRGGTYGYTF. In nucleotides, the CDR3 is TGTGCCAGCAGCCCGGACAGGGGGGGAACATATGGCTACACCTTC.

This chain joins TRBV25-1 and TRBJ1-6; D gene unclear. The V and J ends lost 2 bases and 5 bases respectively, with 7 bases between them. Germline loops: CDR1 MGHDK, CDR2 SYGVNS. The CDR3 contains 14 residues. The CDR3, as DNA: TGTGCCAGCAGTGAAGGTCATAATAATTCACCCCTCCACTTT. It codes for CASSEGHNNSPLHF.